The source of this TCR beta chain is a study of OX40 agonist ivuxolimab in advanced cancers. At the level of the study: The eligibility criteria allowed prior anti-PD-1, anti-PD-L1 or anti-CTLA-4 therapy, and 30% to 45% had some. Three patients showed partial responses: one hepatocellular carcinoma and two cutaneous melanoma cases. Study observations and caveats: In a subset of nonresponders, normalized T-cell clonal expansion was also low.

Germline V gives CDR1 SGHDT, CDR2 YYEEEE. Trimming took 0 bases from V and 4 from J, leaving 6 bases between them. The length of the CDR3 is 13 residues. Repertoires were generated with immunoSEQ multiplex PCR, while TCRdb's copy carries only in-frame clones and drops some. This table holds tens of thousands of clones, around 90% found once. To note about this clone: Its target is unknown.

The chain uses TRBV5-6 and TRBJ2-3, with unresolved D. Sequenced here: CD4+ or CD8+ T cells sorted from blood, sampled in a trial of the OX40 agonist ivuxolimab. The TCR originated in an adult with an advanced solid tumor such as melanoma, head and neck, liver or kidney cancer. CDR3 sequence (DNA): TGTGCCAGCAGCTTGGCCCCGGCAGATACGCAGTATTTT. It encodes CASSLAPADTQYF.